This TCR beta chain stems from a study of T cells after posttransplantation cyclophosphamide (dated by TCRdb to the mid-2010s). At the level of the whole study: T cell repertoire reconstitution was tracked by TRB sequencing after myeloablative bone marrow transplantation in which posttransplantation cyclophosphamide was used as GVHD prophylaxis. Because TRA and TRB clonality correlated tightly in fewer than ten samples, the subsequent TCR analyses were limited to TRB only. Blood from all 35 or so PTCy patients with 1-year posttransplant specimens was subjected to TRB sequencing. Public TRB sequences were checked against a database of over 3,500 sequences associated with responses to pathogens, tumor antigens, self-antigens and alloantigens. Samples from around 40 PTCy-treated patients and 16 related bone marrow donors of those patients were subjected to antigen receptor sequencing. In 3 patients, up to roughly 3 additional blood samples taken between 2 and 5.2 years after transplant also underwent TRB sequencing, as did pretransplant blood from a handful of patients.

In the germline V gene, CDR1 corresponds to SGDLS and CDR2 to YYNGEE. The CDR3 contains 14 residues, cysteine and phenylalanine counted. Just the 42-base CDR3 DNA is kept, in frame starting at base 1. The junction shows trimming of 0 bases on V and 0 bases on J, plus 7 bases between the germline ends. Results the study describes overall, beyond this receptor: Across approximately 45 patients, TRB clonality was highly associated with recipient CMV seropositivity and CMV reactivation, and diversity in PTCy patients was similar to diversity in CNI/methotrexate controls. The TRB repertoires of T cells infiltrating skin or the GI tract showed only limited overlap with the TRB repertoires found in blood. Donor-recipient similarity was low at 1-2 months but rose over the first year, and later blood repertoires were often dominated by donor CD8+ memory clones.

Sample treatment or condition, as interpreted from the label and publication: high-dose cyclophosphamide on days +3 and +4 as single-agent GVHD prophylaxis. For conditioning, the PTCy patients got busulfan and fludarabine, then a related or unrelated marrow graft, followed by cyclophosphamide on days +3 and +4. PTCy-treated patients came from a prospective multi-institutional clinical trial. Peripheral blood and bone marrow mononuclear cells were isolated by Ficoll-Hypaque density centrifugation and were cryopreserved. Genomic DNA was the input for TRB sequencing, which was run either with the immunoSEQ assay at survey resolution or with the hsTCRB kit. The original pipeline was this. Initial read processing used immunoSEQ software, and repertoire analyses used the LymphoSeq R package. Clonality was computed as 1 minus normalized Shannon entropy, and a Gini coefficient was also calculated for each TRB dataset. To infer phenotypes in unsorted samples, TRB sequences from sorted subsets of the recipient or donor were mapped onto the unsorted samples of the same recipient. What TCRdb holds here is the immuneACCESS table cut down to in-frame rearrangements. Part of the clones is not present; checked against another copy, under half of the missing clones reflect an unresolved V gene, and the others are unexplained. The V and J calls and clone size come from that table; D and trimming were worked out from the DNA. There are about 27,000 clones in this sample, and none of them is a singleton. The ten largest account for 1.5% to 2% of the sample.

This clone came up many times. Its cognate antigen has yet to be identified. Within one base of it there is no much larger clone, and no base qualities were kept. This chain is built from TRBV9 and TRBJ2-7; TRBD1 is a weak D gene call, 5 bases matching. This sequence was found in a young adult male patient who received an allogeneic stem cell transplant from a related donor, was CMV-positive, and had no GVHD. It is possible that, after a transplant, some T cells come from the graft donor. The specimen was PBMCs, collected after allogeneic stem cell transplant with posttransplant cyclophosphamide. The DNA is as follows: TGTGCCAGCAGCGTAGGGACACCCTCCTACGAGCAGTACTTC. This is translated as CASSVGTPSYEQYF.